A selection of T cell receptor beta chains follows, all from one sample in a study of graft-versus-host responses after intestinal transplantation. The method was immunoSEQ multiplex PCR; TCRdb's version includes in-frame clones alone and lacks a portion of them. The sample shows around 1,800 clones, about 84% of them seen only once. The specimen was ileum tissue, collected 12 days after intestinal transplant. The receptors come from a human patient who received an intestinal transplant, so some T cells may come from the graft donor. CDR3s include the opening cysteine and the closing phenylalanine or tryptophan. The order of the fields is clone size, J gene, V gene, D gene, CDR3 DNA, CDR3 protein. The D gene is left open where the match is weak. Expanded clones are given a class, and other clones once, few, many or no size at all.

once | TRBJ2-1 | TRBV29-1 | - | TGCAGCGGACTGAAGCGGAGCTCCTACAATGAGCAGTTCTTC | CSGLKRSSYNEQFF
- | TRBJ2-3 | TRBV11-3 | TRBD2 | TGTGCCAGCAGCCCCGGGACTAGCGGGAGGATAGATACGCAGTATTTT | CASSPGTSGRIDTQYF
- | TRBJ2-7 | TRBV7-9 | - | TGTGCCAGCGGATTAGGGCGGGGGCACGACCGCTCCTACGAGCAGTACTTC | CASGLGRGHDRSYEQYF
- | TRBJ2-7 | TRBV5-8 | TRBD2 | TGTGCCAGCAGCCCCGGACTAGCGGGAGACGAGCAGTACTTC | CASSPGLAGDEQYF
- | TRBJ2-7 | TRBV29-1 | - | TGCAGCGTTGGGGGGGACGGAATCTCCTACGAGCAGTACTTC | CSVGGDGISYEQYF
- | TRBJ1-1 | TRBV6-1 | TRBD1 | TGTGCCAGCAGTGCCCCAGGGGGAGGGACTGAAGCTTTCTTT | CASSAPGGGTEAFF
few | TRBJ2-3 | TRBV9 | - | TGTGCCAGCAGCTCTCAGGGGTCTCACACAGATACGCAGTATTTT | CASSSQGSHTDTQYF
- | TRBJ2-1 | TRBV7-2 | - | TGTGCCAGCAGCTTGACCGAGAGGACGGCCTACAATGAGCAGTTCTTC | CASSLTERTAYNEQFF
- | TRBJ1-1 | TRBV9 | - | TGTGCCAGCAGCCCCGGGGGGGCTGAAGCTTTCTTT | CASSPGGAEAFF
- | TRBJ1-2 | TRBV6-1 | - | TGTGCCAGCAGTGAAACCCCTCCTTGCACCTTC | CASSETPPCTF
- | TRBJ2-7 | TRBV11-2 | TRBD1 | TGTGCCAGCGGGACAGGGGTCTACGAGCAGTACTTC | CASGTGVYEQYF
- | TRBJ1-5 | TRBV15 | - | TGTGCCACCAGCAGATCGACTGTTCCTAGGAGCAATCAGCCCCAGCATTTT | CATSRSTVPRSNQPQHF
- | TRBJ2-1 | TRBV2 | - | TGTGCCAGACAGCAACAGGATGGGCGTAATGAGCAGTTCTTC | CARQQQDGRNEQFF
- | TRBJ2-5 | TRBV4-2 | TRBD2 | TGTGCCAGCAGCCCCGGACTAGCGGGAGTTCTGGAGACCCAGTACTTC | CASSPGLAGVLETQYF
- | TRBJ1-5 | TRBV27 | - | TGTGCCAGCAGTCCAGGGGTAGTACGTGCTCAGCCCCAGCATTTT | CASSPGVVRAQPQHF
- | TRBJ2-5 | TRBV6-1 | - | TGTGCCAGCAGTGAATACCGGACGAAAGGGACCCAGTACTTC | CASSEYRTKGTQYF
- | TRBJ1-5 | TRBV28 | - | TGTGCCAGCAGTTTCTTCAGGGAAGATCAGCCCCAGCATTTT | CASSFFREDQPQHF
- | TRBJ2-7 | TRBV25-1 | - | TGTGCCAGCAGTGCTCCCGAATCTTACCTAGGCGGCGAGCAGTACTTC | CASSAPESYLGGEQYF
- | TRBJ2-2 | TRBV29-1 | - | TGCAGCGTTGATCAGGGTGGTTACACCGGGGAGCTGTTTTTT | CSVDQGGYTGELFF
- | TRBJ1-4 | TRBV15 | - | TGTGCCACCAGCATCCGGGGTAGGTGGTCTGAAAAACTGTTTTTT | CATSIRGRWSEKLFF
- | TRBJ2-7 | TRBV9 | TRBD2 | TGTGCCAGCAGCGTAGGACTAGCGGGGTACGAGCAGTACTTC | CASSVGLAGYEQYF
- | TRBJ2-3 | TRBV6-6 | - | TGTGCCAGCAGTTCCTTTGGGGTTAGCACAGATACGCAGTATTTT | CASSSFGVSTDTQYF